This TCR beta chain comes out of a study of response to subunit inactivated influenza vaccine. Whole-study results and caveats: Each seasonal influenza vaccination, the authors suggested, recruits few new T cells.

In the case of this clonotype: No antigen is known for it.

TCRdb reprocessed the RT-PCR reads with MiXCR, giving one entry per CDR3 protein. The sample contains some 520,000 distinct CDR3 sequences, 16% of which appear only once. Germline CDR1 reads DFQATT; CDR2 reads SNEGSKA (reference sequence). Trimming pared 0 bases from V and 3 bases from J, leaving 11 bases between. This CDR3 has 14 amino acids. Here the sequenced sample was CD4+ T cells sorted from PBMCs, taken less than 25 months after vaccination. This TCR came from a man in his fifties or sixties who received an inactivated influenza vaccine. The chain has TRBV20-1 and TRBJ2-5; no definite D call. The CDR3 loop is CSARDFDLEETQYF. The CDR3 nucleotides are TGCAGTGCTAGAGATTTCGATCTAGAAGAGACCCAGTACTTC.